This entry lists 6 T cell receptor beta chains sequenced from one sample in a study of CD8 T cells in Susac syndrome. The RNA, roughly 0.5 to 1 ug, was put through reverse transcription using random hexamers. From the immunoSEQ multiplex PCR reads, TCRdb called clonotypes with MiXCR, one entry per CDR3 protein. The sample comprises approximately 130,000 distinct CDR3 sequences, more than 75% of which are singletons, and roughly 0.25% rests with the top ten. The sample comprised CD8+ T cells from PBMCs. These receptors were obtained from a human donor with multiple sclerosis.

This clonotype was seen a few times. V is TRBV27 and J is TRBJ2-3; D remains unclear. The germline gives CDR1 MNHEY, CDR2 SMNVEV (reference sequence). The V gene lost 0 bases and the J gene lost 6 bases, with 4 bases spanning the gap. CDR3 length: 12 residues. CDR3 in DNA: TGTGCCAGCAGTTTATCGTTGGATACGCAGTATTTT. This sequence encodes CASSLSLDTQYF.

The rearrangement links TRBV4-1 to TRBJ2-1, with 7 bases identical to TRBD1. The CDR3 runs 14 residues. The junction had 8 bases not matched to a gene; V was cut back by 8 bases and J by 4 bases. Germline CDR1 is MGHRA and CDR2 is YSYEKL. The CDR3 coding sequence is TGCGCCAGCCGCGACAGGGATTGGTACAATGAGCAGTTCTTC. Residues: CASRDRDWYNEQFF.

The chain employs TRBV19 and TRBJ2-7; D call uncertain. The CDR3 contains 13 residues. The V end lost 8 bases, the J end lost 1 base, and 12 bases lay between the germline ends. Looked up from germline, CDR1 is LNHDA and CDR2 is SQIVND (reference sequence). In nucleotides, the CDR3 is TGTGCCAGTTCGGAAGGGATATCCTACGAGCAGTACTTC. Protein: CASSEGISYEQYF.

The genes are TRBV4-1 and TRBJ1-1; TRBD1 might be the D (5 bases). V was clipped by 0 bases and J by 5 bases, with 13 bases between them. Germline V lookup: CDR1 MGHRA, CDR2 YSYEKL. The CDR3 loop spans 15 amino acids. CDR3 loop: CASSQDGSGGTEAFF. For the CDR3, the DNA is TGCGCCAGCAGCCAAGATGGGTCGGGGGGGACTGAAGCTTTCTTT.

The genes are TRBV29-1 and TRBJ2-5; D possibly corresponds to TRBD2 (6 bases). CDR1 is SQVTM and CDR2 is ANQGSEA in the germline V gene. V was pared by 2 bases and J by 7 bases, with 11 bases between. This CDR3 has 12 residues. In nucleotides, the CDR3 is TGCAGCGTTGAACTGACGCGGGGGACCCAGTACTTC. Amino acid sequence: CSVELTRGTQYF.

The chain couples TRBV30 to TRBJ2-1, with D tentatively TRBD2 (6 bases). CDR1 and CDR2 from the germline V gene are GTSNPN and SVGIG (reference sequence). The V and J ends lost 2 bases and 4 bases respectively, with 15 bases between them. This CDR3 is 15 amino acids long. The CDR3 loop is CAWSPKAGPYNEQFF. The DNA for the CDR3 is TGTGCCTGGAGTCCCAAGGCGGGACCGTACAATGAGCAGTTCTTC.